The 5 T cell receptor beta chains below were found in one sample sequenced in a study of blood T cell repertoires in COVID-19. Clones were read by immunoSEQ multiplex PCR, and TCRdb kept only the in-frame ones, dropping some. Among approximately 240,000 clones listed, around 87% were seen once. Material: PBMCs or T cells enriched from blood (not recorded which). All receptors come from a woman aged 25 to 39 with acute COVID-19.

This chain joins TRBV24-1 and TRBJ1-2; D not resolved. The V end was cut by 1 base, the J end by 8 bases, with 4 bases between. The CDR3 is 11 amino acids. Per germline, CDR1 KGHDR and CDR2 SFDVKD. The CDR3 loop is CATSDFSGYTF. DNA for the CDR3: TGTGCCACCAGTGATTTTTCGGGCTACACCTTC.

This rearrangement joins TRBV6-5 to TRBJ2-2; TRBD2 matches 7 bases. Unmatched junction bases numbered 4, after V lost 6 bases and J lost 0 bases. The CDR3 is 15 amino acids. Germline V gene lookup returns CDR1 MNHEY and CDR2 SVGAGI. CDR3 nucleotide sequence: TGTGCCAGCAGCCGAGGGAGGGCGAACACCGGGGAGCTGTTTTTT. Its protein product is CASSRGRANTGELFF.

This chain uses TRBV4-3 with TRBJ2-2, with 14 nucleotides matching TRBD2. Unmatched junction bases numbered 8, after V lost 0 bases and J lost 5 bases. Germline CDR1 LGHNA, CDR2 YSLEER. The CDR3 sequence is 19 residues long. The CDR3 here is CASSQDGGLAGVRTGELFF. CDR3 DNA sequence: TGCGCCAGCAGCCAAGATGGGGGACTAGCGGGAGTGAGGACCGGGGAGCTGTTTTTT.

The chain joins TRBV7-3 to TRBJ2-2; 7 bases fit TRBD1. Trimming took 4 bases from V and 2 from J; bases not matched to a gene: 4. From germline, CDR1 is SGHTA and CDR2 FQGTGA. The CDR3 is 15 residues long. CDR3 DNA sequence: TGTGCCAGCAGCTCGCGGACAGGAAACACCGGGGAGCTGTTTTTT. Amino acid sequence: CASSSRTGNTGELFF.

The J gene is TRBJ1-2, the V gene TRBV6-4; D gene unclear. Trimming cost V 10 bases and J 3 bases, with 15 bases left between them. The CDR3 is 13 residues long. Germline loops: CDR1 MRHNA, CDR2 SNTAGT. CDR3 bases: TGTGCCAACTTAGAGGGCGAATACTATGGCTACACCTTC. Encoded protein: CANLEGEYYGYTF.